This record covers a single T cell receptor (beta chain). This sample is drawn from a study of technical replicates of blood from several donors. V was cut by 4 bases and J by 2 bases, with 39 bases left in between. The CDR3 is 23 residues long. Germline CDR1 and CDR2: SGHRS and YFSETQ. Generated by immunoSEQ multiplex PCR, the TCRdb table keeps only in-frame clones and is missing some. This sample yields tens of thousands of clones, of which roughly 94% are seen a single time; roughly 0.25% belongs to the top ten. The sequence was collected from a human donor in good health. Sequenced input: T cells isolated from PBMCs. This chain connects TRBV5-1 to TRBJ2-5, with a possible D match to TRBD2 (8 bases). CDR3 sequence: CASSKGQAAGLAGLKSSQETQYF. In DNA form, the CDR3 reads TGCGCCAGCAGCAAAGGACAGGCCGCCGGGCTAGCGGGCCTTAAAAGTTCACAAGAGACCCAGTACTTC.